Listed below are T cell receptor beta chains from one sample, sequenced in a study of cytomegalovirus exposure and HLA in healthy donors. The table came from immunoSEQ multiplex PCR; TCRdb's copy has only in-frame clones and leaves some out. The sample consists of roughly 100,000 clones, 76% of them appearing once. The sequencing sample was made of PBMCs. These receptors were obtained from a man in his forties or fifties in good health and CMV-seropositive. Each CDR3 is given with its conserved first and last residue.

j_call | v_call | cdr3_aa
TRBJ1-5 | TRBV6-5 | CASRPISGSNQPQHF
TRBJ1-1 | TRBV2 | CASSERAGNTEAFF
TRBJ2-7 | TRBV27 | CASSYGTASSYEQYF
. | TRBV6-5 | CATKGAGQATYEQYF
TRBJ1-4 | TRBV6-5 | CASSYLGGTGREKLFF
TRBJ1-1 | TRBV5-6 | CASSLGGGQGAEAFF
TRBJ2-1 | TRBV7-9 | CASTPAGLANEQFF
TRBJ1-5 | TRBV7-9 | CASSPGDRGMGQPQHF
TRBJ2-3 | TRBV2 | CASSVGASGGDTQYF
TRBJ2-3 | TRBV20-1 | CSGPGLAEQYF
TRBJ2-7 | TRBV5-4 | CASSHNLGAGYEQYF
TRBJ2-6 | TRBV9 | CASSVPGTVTSGANGLTF
TRBJ1-5 | TRBV7-9 | CASSVGGGNQPQHF
TRBJ2-4 | TRBV2 | CASSAGTGGQNIQYF